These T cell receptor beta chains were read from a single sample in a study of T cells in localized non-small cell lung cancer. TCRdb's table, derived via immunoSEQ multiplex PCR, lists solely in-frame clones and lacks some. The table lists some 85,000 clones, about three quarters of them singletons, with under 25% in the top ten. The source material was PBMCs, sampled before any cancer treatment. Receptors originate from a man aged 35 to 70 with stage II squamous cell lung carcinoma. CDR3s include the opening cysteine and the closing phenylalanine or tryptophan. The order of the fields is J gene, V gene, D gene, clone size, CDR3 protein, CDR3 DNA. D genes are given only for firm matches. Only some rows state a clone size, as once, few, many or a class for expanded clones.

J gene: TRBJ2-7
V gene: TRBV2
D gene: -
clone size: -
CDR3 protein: CASKGGRAYEQYF
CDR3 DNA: TGTGCCAGCAAGGGGGGACGGGCCTACGAGCAGTACTTC

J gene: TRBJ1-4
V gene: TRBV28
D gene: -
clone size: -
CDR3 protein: CASSLESGEKLFF
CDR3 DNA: TGTGCCAGCAGTTTAGAGTCAGGGGAAAAACTGTTTTTT

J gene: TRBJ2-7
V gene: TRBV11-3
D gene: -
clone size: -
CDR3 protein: CASTTGSGLTYEQYF
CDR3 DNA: TGTGCCAGCACCACCGGGTCAGGGCTAACCTACGAGCAGTACTTC

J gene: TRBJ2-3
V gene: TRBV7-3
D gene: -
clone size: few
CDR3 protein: CASSSPGPTDTQYF
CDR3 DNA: TGTGCCAGCAGCTCTCCGGGGCCCACAGATACGCAGTATTTT

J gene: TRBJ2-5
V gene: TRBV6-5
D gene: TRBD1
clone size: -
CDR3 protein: CASSRTGAREQYF
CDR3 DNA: TGTGCCAGCAGTCGGACAGGGGCAAGGGAGCAGTACTTC

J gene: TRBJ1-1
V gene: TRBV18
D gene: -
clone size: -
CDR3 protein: CASSRSQGPSNTEAFF
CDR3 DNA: TGTGCCAGCTCCCGTTCGCAGGGGCCTTCAAACACTGAAGCTTTCTTT

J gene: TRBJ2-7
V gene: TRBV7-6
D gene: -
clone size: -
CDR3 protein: CASSGTSQGTYEQYF
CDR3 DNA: TGTGCCAGCAGCGGGACGTCACAGGGTACCTACGAGCAGTACTTC

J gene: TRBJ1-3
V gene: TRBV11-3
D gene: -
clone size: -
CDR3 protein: CASSLLDGGLSGNTIYF
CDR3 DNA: TGTGCCAGCAGCTTACTCGACGGCGGCCTCTCTGGAAACACCATATATTTT

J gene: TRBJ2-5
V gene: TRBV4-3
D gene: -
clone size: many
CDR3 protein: CASSHESGETQYF
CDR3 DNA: TGCGCCAGCAGCCACGAGTCGGGGGAGACCCAGTACTTC

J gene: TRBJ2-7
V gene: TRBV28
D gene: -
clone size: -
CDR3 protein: CASSLSVRAGPIEQYF
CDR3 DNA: TGTGCCAGCAGTTTATCGGTCCGGGCGGGGCCCATCGAGCAGTACTTC

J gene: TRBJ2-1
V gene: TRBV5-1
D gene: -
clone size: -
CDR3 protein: CASSAVNEQFF
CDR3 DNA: TGCGCCAGCAGTGCTGTTAATGAGCAGTTCTTC

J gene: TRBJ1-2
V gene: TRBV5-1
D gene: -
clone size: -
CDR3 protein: CASSLGGRTGYGYTF
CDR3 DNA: TGCGCCAGCAGCTTGGGCGGCAGGACTGGCTATGGCTACACCTTC

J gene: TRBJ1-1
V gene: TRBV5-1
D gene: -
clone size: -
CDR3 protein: CASSLAGGGRTEAFF
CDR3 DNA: TGTGCCAGCAGCTTGGCTGGGGGTGGGAGGACTGAAGCTTTCTTT

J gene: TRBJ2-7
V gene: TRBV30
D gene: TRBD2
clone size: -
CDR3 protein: CAWRKLAGEYEQYF
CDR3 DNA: TGTGCCTGGAGGAAACTAGCGGGAGAATACGAGCAGTACTTC

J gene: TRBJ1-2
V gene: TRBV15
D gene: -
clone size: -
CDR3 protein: CATSHGRDGYTF
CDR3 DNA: TGTGCCACCAGCCATGGGAGGGATGGCTACACCTTC

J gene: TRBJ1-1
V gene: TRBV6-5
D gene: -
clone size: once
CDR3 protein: CASRGGLRITEAFF
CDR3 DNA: TGTGCCAGCAGAGGGGGGCTCCGGATCACTGAAGCTTTCTTT

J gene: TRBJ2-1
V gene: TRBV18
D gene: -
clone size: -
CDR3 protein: CASSPRPWDEQFF
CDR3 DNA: TGTGCCAGCTCACCCCGGCCTTGGGATGAGCAGTTCTTC

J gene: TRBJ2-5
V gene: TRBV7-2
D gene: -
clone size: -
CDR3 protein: CASSLGSGLGAETQYF
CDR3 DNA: TGTGCCAGCAGCTTAGGCAGCGGTCTGGGCGCAGAGACCCAGTACTTC

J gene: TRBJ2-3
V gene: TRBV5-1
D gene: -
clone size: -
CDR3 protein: CASSFESGTDTQYF
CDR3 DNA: TGCGCCAGCAGTTTTGAGTCAGGCACAGATACGCAGTATTTT

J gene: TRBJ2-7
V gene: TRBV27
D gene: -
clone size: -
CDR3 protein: CASSFAGSSYEQYF
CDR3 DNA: TGTGCCAGCAGTTTCGCAGGGAGCTCCTACGAGCAGTACTTC

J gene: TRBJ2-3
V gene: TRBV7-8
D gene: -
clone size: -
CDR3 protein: CASSLAPDTQYF
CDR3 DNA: TGTGCCAGCAGCTTAGCCCCAGATACGCAGTATTTT

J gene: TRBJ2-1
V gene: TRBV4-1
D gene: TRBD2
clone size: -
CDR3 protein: CASSQEPGLADNEQFF
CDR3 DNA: TGCGCCAGCAGCCAAGAACCCGGGCTAGCGGATAATGAGCAGTTCTTC

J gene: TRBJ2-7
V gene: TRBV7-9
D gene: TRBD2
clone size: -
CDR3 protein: CASSQRTSGSEQYF
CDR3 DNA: TGTGCCAGCAGCCAACGGACTAGCGGGAGCGAGCAGTACTTC

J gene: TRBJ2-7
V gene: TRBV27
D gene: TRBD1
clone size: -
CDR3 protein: CASSSLGTGVHEQYF
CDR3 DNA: TGTGCCAGCAGTTCGCTGGGGACAGGGGTGCACGAGCAGTACTTC

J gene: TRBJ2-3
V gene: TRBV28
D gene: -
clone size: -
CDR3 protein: CASTLTGKSTDTQYF
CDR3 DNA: TGTGCCAGCACCCTCACCGGGAAGAGCACAGATACGCAGTATTTT

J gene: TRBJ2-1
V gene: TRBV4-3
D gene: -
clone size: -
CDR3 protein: CASSQEGSGRNEQFF
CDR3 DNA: TGCGCCAGCAGCCAAGAAGGTAGTGGCAGGAATGAGCAGTTCTTC

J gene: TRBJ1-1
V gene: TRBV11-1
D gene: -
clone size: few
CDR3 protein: CASSLVGDTEAFF
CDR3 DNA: TGTGCCAGCAGCTTAGTGGGGGATACTGAAGCTTTCTTT

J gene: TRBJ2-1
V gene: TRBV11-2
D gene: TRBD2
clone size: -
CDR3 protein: CASSFGLAGAYNEQFF
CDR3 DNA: TGTGCCAGCAGCTTCGGACTAGCGGGCGCTTACAATGAGCAGTTCTTC

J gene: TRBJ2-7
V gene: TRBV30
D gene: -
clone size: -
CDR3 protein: CAWSVRASVDEQYF
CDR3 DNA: TGTGCCTGGAGTGTAAGGGCTAGTGTCGACGAGCAGTACTTC

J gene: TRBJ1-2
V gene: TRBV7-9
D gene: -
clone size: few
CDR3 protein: CASSLGTGDGYTF
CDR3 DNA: TGTGCCAGCAGCTTAGGCACAGGCGATGGCTACACCTTC

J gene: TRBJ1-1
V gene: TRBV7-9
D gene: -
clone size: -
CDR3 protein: CASSLGRMNTEAFF
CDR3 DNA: TGTGCCAGCAGCTTAGGACGGATGAACACTGAAGCTTTCTTT

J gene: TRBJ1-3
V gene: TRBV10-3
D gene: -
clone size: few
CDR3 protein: CAIVSGHSGNTIYF
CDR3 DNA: TGTGCCATCGTTTCCGGCCACTCTGGAAACACCATATATTTT

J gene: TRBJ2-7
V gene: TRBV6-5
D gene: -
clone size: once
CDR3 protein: CASSYDAVSYEQYF
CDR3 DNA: TGTGCCAGCAGTTACGACGCGGTCTCCTACGAGCAGTACTTC

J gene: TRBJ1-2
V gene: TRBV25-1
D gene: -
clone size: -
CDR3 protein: CASSGIKTNYGYTF
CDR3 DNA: TGTGCCAGCAGTGGGATCAAGACAAACTATGGCTACACCTTC

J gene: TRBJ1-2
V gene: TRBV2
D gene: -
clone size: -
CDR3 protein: CASSYQRDPNYGYTF
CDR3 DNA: TGTGCCAGCAGTTATCAGCGGGACCCCAACTATGGCTACACCTTC

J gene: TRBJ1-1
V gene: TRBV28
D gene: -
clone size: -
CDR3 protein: CASSPDRMNTEAFF
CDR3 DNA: TGTGCCAGCAGCCCAGACAGAATGAACACTGAAGCTTTCTTT

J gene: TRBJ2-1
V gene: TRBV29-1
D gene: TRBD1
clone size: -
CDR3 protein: CSASRDRSSNEQFF
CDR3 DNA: TGCAGCGCAAGCCGGGACAGGTCCTCCAATGAGCAGTTCTTC

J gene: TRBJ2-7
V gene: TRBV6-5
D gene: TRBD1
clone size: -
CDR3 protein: CASSYGTGLTEQYF
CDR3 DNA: TGTGCCAGCAGTTACGGGACAGGGTTGACCGAGCAGTACTTC

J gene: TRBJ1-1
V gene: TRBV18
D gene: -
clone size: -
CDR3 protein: CASSRGLLGTEAFF
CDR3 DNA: TGTGCCAGCTCACGGGGCCTCCTGGGCACTGAAGCTTTCTTT

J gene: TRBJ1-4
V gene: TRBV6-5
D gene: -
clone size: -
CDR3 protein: CASRVEGNEKLFF
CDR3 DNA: TGTGCCAGCCGGGTGGAGGGGAATGAAAAACTGTTTTTT

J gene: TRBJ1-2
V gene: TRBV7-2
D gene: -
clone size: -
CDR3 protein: CASSLYAGYGYTF
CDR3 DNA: TGTGCCAGCAGCTTATACGCCGGCTATGGCTACACCTTC

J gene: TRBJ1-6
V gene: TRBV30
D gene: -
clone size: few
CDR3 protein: CAWTQGLPSPLHF
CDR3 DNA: TGTGCCTGGACCCAGGGACTCCCGTCACCCCTCCACTTT

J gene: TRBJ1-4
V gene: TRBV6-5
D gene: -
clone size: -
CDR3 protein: CASILGGSNEKLFF
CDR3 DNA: -

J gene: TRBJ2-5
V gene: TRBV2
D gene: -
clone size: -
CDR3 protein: CASSPRETQYF
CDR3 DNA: TGTGCCAGCAGTCCACGGGAGACCCAGTACTTC

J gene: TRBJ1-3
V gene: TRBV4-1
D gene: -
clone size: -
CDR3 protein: CASSHLPGSSGNTIYF
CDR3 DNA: TGCGCCAGCAGCCACCTTCCCGGGAGCTCTGGAAACACCATATATTTT

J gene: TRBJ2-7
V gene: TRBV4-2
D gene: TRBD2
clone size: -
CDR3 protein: CASRSGGRGGLNAQYF
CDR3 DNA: TGTGCCAGCCGTTCCGGGGGACGCGGGGGGTTAAATGCGCAGTACTTC

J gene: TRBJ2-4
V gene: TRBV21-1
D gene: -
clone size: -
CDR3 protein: CASSILTFGGNIQYF
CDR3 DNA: TGTGCCAGCAGCATACTTACGTTTGGCGGAAACATTCAGTACTTC

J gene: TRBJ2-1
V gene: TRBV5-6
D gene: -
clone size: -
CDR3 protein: CASTPYGYNEQFF
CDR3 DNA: TGTGCCAGCACCCCTTATGGGTACAATGAGCAGTTCTTC

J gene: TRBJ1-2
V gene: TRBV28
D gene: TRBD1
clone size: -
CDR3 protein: CASSSGGVGYTF
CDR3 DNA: TGTGCCAGCAGTTCAGGGGGTGTAGGCTACACCTTC

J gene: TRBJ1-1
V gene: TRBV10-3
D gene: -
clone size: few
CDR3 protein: CAISEPRGGTEAFF
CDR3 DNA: TGTGCCATCAGTGAGCCCCGGGGGGGAACTGAAGCTTTCTTT

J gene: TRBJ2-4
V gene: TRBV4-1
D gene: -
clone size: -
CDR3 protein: CASSQEPETERLAKNIQYF
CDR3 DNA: TGCGCCAGCAGCCAAGAACCCGAGACAGAGAGACTAGCCAAAAACATTCAGTACTTC